The next 14 T cell receptor beta chains were all read from a single sample in a study of somatic mutations in cytotoxic T cells in rheumatoid arthritis (dated by TCRdb to 2016 to 2017). Receptor amplification or capture employed the immunoSEQ multiplex PCR assay. In TCRdb, the immuneACCESS table is reduced to in-frame sequences with V and J assigned. These tables do not hold every clone; where another copy was compared, an unresolved V gene accounts for under half, and the others remain unexplained. The sample has about 20,000 clones on record, around 70% of them singletons. The ten largest account for less than 6% of the sample. Sequenced sample: CD8+ T cells sorted from blood. Every receptor here comes from a man in his 60s in good health.

The V and J genes are TRBV7-8 and TRBJ2-5, with 13 bases that match TRBD2. The CDR3 extends over 16 amino acids. J was trimmed by 5 bases and V by 4 bases; bases with no gene match: 7. CDR1 is SGHVS, CDR2 FQNEAQ, per germline. The CDR3 DNA sequence: TGTGCCAGCAGCTACGGACTAGCGGGAGAATGGGAGACCCAGTACTTC. It is translated as CASSYGLAGEWETQYF.

The chain uses TRBV4-1 and TRBJ2-7; 8 nucleotides agree with TRBD1. Germline V gene sequence: CDR1 MGHRA, CDR2 YSYEKL. This CDR3 comprises 16 residues. Trimming took 0 bases from V and 2 from J; bases not matched to a gene: 6. The CDR3 sequence is CASSQEYAGGTYEQYF. For the CDR3, the DNA is TGCGCCAGCAGCCAAGAGTACGCAGGGGGCACCTACGAGCAGTACTTC.

The rearrangement joins TRBV5-5 to TRBJ1-2, with a tentative D call TRBD1 (6 bases). V was clipped by 2 bases and J by 7 bases, with 15 bases between them. There are 14 residues in the CDR3. Germline CDR1 is SGHKS and CDR2 is YYEKEE (reference sequence). The CDR3 DNA is TGTGCCAGCAGCTTTGGAACAGGGTCCATTGGCTACACCTTC. As protein: CASSFGTGSIGYTF.

In nucleotides, the CDR3 is TGTGCCAGCTCCGGGACTAGCGTGGGGGAACAGTTCTTC. This translates into CASSGTSVGEQFF. V and J are TRBV6-4 and TRBJ2-1; TRBD2 aligns across 10 bases. The CDR3 spans 13 residues. The germline V gene encodes CDR1 MRHNA and CDR2 SNTAGT. The V and J ends lost 8 bases and 13 bases, in that order; junction bases with no gene match: 11.

The chain is built from TRBV6-5 and TRBJ2-7; 10 nucleotides line up with TRBD1. With 2 bases clipped from V and 2 bases from J, the junction kept 0 bases outside the gene matches. The CDR3 runs 14 residues. Germline lookup yields CDR1 MNHEY and CDR2 SVGAGI. CDR3 amino acids: CASSYGQGAYEQYF. The CDR3 DNA sequence: TGTGCCAGCAGTTACGGACAGGGGGCCTACGAGCAGTACTTC.

The table lists this clone with a count of one. The CDR3 DNA is TGTGCCAGCAGTTTAGGTCCAGGGGTGGTGTACGAGCAGTACTTC. Translating it yields CASSLGPGVVYEQYF. The chain recombines TRBV27 with TRBJ2-7; D perhaps matches TRBD1 (6 bases). Trimming removed 2 bases at V and 4 bases at J, with 15 bases between. Germline V gene data show CDR1 as MNHEY and CDR2 as SMNVEV (reference sequence). The CDR3 is made up of 15 amino acids.

J is TRBJ2-2 and V is TRBV7-9; 8 nucleotides align to TRBD1. V was clipped by 5 bases and J by 4 bases; unmatched bases: 6. This CDR3 spans 15 amino acids. Looked up from germline, CDR1 is SEHNR and CDR2 is FQNEAQ (reference sequence). This CDR3 reads CASSHRGVSTGELFF. The DNA for the CDR3 is TGTGCCAGCAGCCACAGGGGGGTGAGCACCGGGGAGCTGTTTTTT.

This clone appeared once. The chain combines TRBV25-1 with TRBJ2-7; TRBD1 matches 11 bases. Germline CDR1 and CDR2: MGHDK and SYGVNS. V lost 5 bases, J lost 4 bases, and 13 bases stayed unmatched. The CDR3 covers 17 residues. The CDR3 region is CASSPGGWTGGEYEQYF. CDR3 DNA: TGTGCCAGCAGTCCCGGGGGATGGACAGGGGGCGAGTACGAGCAGTACTTC.

The gene calls are TRBV7-6 and TRBJ1-1, with D perhaps matching TRBD1 (6 bases). The CDR3 runs 16 residues. CDR1 and CDR2 (germline): SGHVS, FNYEAQ. Deletions cut 1 base from V and 2 bases from J, with 14 bases between. The CDR3 coding sequence is TGTGCCAGCAGCTTAGGAGTCAGGGGACTAAACACTGAAGCTTTCTTT. Protein sequence: CASSLGVRGLNTEAFF.

This chain connects TRBV4-1 to TRBJ2-7; the match to TRBD1 covers 10 bases. Germline trimming cut 0 bases from V and 1 base from J; bases unmatched to any gene: 3. Germline lookup yields CDR1 MGHRA and CDR2 YSYEKL. This CDR3 region has 16 residues. CDR3 protein: CASSQDRTGGSYEQYF. As DNA, the CDR3 is TGCGCCAGCAGCCAAGATCGGACAGGGGGTTCCTACGAGCAGTACTTC.

This sequence joins TRBV15 and TRBJ2-1; 9 bases align to TRBD2. Germline V gives CDR1 LNHNV, CDR2 YYDKDF (reference sequence). The junction had 5 bases not matched to a gene; V was cut back by 0 bases and J by 5 bases. CDR3 length: 16 amino acids. The CDR3 nucleotides are TGTGCCACCAGCAGAGATTTAGCGGGGGCTGACAATGAGCAGTTCTTC. Protein sequence: CATSRDLAGADNEQFF.

This clone occurred once. The chain has TRBV6-1 and TRBJ1-1; D gene unclear. V lost 0 bases and J lost 7, with 15 bases in between. The CDR3 covers 15 residues. Germline V gene lookup returns CDR1 MNHNS and CDR2 SASEGT. Written as DNA, the CDR3 is TGTGCCAGCAGTGAAGCGATTGACTCTGGCGGTGAAGCTTTCTTT. Translation gives CASSEAIDSGGEAFF.

This chain joins TRBV27 and TRBJ2-2; 8 bases line up with TRBD1. In germline, CDR1 is MNHEY, CDR2 SMNVEV (reference sequence). The CDR3 is 18 amino acids. Germline trimming cut 3 bases from V and 0 bases from J; bases unmatched to any gene: 9. The CDR3 loop reads CASSFRDRYTPNTGELFF. In DNA, the CDR3 is TGTGCCAGCAGTTTCCGGGACAGGTATACACCGAACACCGGGGAGCTGTTTTTT.

This clone was detected a few times. The V gene is TRBV27, the J gene TRBJ2-1; possible D gene TRBD1, 5 bases. The CDR3 is 16 residues long. Trimming removed 5 bases from V and 0 bases from J, with 14 bases in between. Germline V gene sequence: CDR1 MNHEY, CDR2 SMNVEV (reference sequence). CDR3 amino acids: CASSLLQGISYNEQFF. The CDR3 nucleotides read TGTGCCAGCAGTCTCCTCCAGGGAATCTCCTACAATGAGCAGTTCTTC.